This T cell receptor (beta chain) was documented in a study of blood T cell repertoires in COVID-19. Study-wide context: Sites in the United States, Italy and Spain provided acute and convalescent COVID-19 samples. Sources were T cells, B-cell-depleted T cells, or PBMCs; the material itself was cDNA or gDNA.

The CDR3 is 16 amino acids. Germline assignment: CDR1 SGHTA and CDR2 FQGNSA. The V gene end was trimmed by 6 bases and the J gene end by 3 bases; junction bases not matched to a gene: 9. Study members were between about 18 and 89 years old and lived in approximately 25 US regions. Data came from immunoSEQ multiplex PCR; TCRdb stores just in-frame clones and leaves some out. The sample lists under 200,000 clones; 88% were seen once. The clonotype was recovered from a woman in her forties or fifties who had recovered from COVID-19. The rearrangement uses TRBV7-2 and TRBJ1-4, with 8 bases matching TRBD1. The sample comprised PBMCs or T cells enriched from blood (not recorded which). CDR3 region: CASRLDRVGSNEKLFF. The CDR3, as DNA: TGTGCCAGCAGACTGGACAGGGTTGGGTCTAATGAAAAACTGTTTTTT.